Listed below are T cell receptor beta chains from one sample, sequenced in a study of T cell responses to AZD1222 COVID-19 vaccine. TCRdb keeps only in-frame clones here, not all; method: immunoSEQ multiplex PCR. The sample holds roughly 14,000 clones, approximately 90% seen once. Sequenced material: peripheral blood, taken 28 days after the second AZD1222 dose. Receptors originate from an adult who received the AZD1222 COVID-19 vaccine. CDR3s include the opening cysteine and the closing phenylalanine or tryptophan. Fields, in order: D gene, clone size, J gene, V gene, CDR3 protein, CDR3 DNA. A D gene is named only where the DNA matches it firmly. Clone size, where shown, is once, few, many, or a class for clones that have expanded.

>.|.|TRBJ2-5|TRBV5-4
CASSLVSGEETQYF
TGTGCCAGCAGCTTGGTTTCCGGGGAAGAGACCCAGTACTTC
>.|.|TRBJ1-3|TRBV2
CASSEVGSGNTIYF
TGTGCCAGCAGTGAAGTGGGAAGTGGAAACACCATATATTTT
>.|.|TRBJ2-1|TRBV7-9
CASSQQGRGNEQFF
TGTGCCAGCAGCCAACAAGGGAGAGGGAATGAGCAGTTCTTC
>.|.|TRBJ2-3|TRBV7-2
CASSLAPATDTQYF
TGTGCCAGCAGCTTAGCTCCCGCCACAGATACGCAGTATTTT
>.|large|TRBJ2-7|TRBV11-3
CASSSDTSYEQYF
TGTGCCAGCAGCTCTGACACCTCCTACGAGCAGTACTTC
>.|.|TRBJ1-5|TRBV7-2
CASSPVVGPNQPQHF
TGTGCCAGCAGCCCTGTTGTCGGGCCCAATCAGCCCCAGCATTTT
>.|.|TRBJ2-7|TRBV27
CASSLRRISHEQYF
TGTGCCAGCAGTTTGCGCAGGATTTCCCACGAGCAGTACTTC
>.|once|TRBJ1-5|TRBV19
CASSIQGSGNQPQHF
TGTGCCAGTAGCATACAGGGATCGGGCAATCAGCCCCAGCATTTT
>.|.|TRBJ1-1|TRBV5-4
CASSLDFSDTEAFF
TGTGCCAGCAGCTTGGACTTTTCGGACACTGAAGCTTTCTTT
>.|.|TRBJ1-1|TRBV6-5
CASRTSGQPAFF
TGTGCCAGCAGAACCTCGGGACAACCAGCTTTCTTT
>TRBD1|.|TRBJ1-2|TRBV6-2/TRBV6-3
CASSYSMFRGIEQLRGYGYTF
TGTGCCAGCAGTTACTCGATGTTCAGGGGGATCGAACAACTCCGTGGCTATGGCTACACCTTC
>TRBD2|once|TRBJ2-7|TRBV6-5
CASIGGLAVLYEQYF
TGTGCCAGCATAGGAGGACTAGCGGTCCTTTACGAGCAGTACTTC
>.|.|TRBJ2-7|TRBV7-3
CASSLQGGSYEQYF
TGTGCCAGCAGTTTACAGGGAGGATCCTACGAGCAGTACTTC
>.|.|TRBJ1-5|TRBV5-5
CASSLRDGNQPQHF
TGTGCCAGCAGCTTGCGGGACGGCAATCAGCCCCAGCATTTT
>TRBD2|.|TRBJ2-2|TRBV6-2/TRBV6-3
CASSWASGGADGELFF
TGTGCCAGCAGCTGGGCTAGCGGGGGGGCCGACGGGGAGCTGTTTTTT
>.|once|TRBJ2-3|TRBV11-3
CASSLELDSNTQYF
TGTGCCAGCAGCTTAGAACTAGACTCGAATACGCAGTATTTT
>.|.|TRBJ1-1|TRBV19
CASSILAPWKTEAFF
TGTGCCAGTAGTATTCTAGCCCCCTGGAAGACTGAAGCTTTCTTT
>.|.|TRBJ2-5|TRBV5-5
CASSFRTDSSKETQYF
TGTGCCAGCAGCTTCAGAACGGACAGTTCGAAAGAGACCCAGTACTTC
>.|.|TRBJ2-7|TRBV18
CASSPPGGEQYF
TGTGCCAGCTCACCACCAGGGGGCGAGCAGTACTTC
>.|few|TRBJ1-1|TRBV29-1
CSVDASRDTEAFF
TGCAGCGTCGACGCGTCCAGGGATACTGAAGCTTTCTTT
>.|.|TRBJ1-6|TRBV7-8
CASSPLRSPLHF
TGTGCCAGCAGCCCTCTCCGATCACCCCTCCACTTT
>.|.|TRBJ2-2|TRBV9
CASSEGPGELFF
TGTGCCAGCAGCGAGGGGCCCGGGGAGCTGTTTTTT
>.|once|TRBJ2-7|TRBV7-8
CASSLRYSPYEQYF
TGTGCCAGCAGCTTACGGTATAGTCCGTACGAGCAGTACTTC
>.|once|TRBJ1-2|TRBV5-6
CASSWALGTALTF
.
>.|.|TRBJ1-2|TRBV5-1
CASSFATVNYGYTF
TGCGCCAGCAGCTTTGCGACAGTTAACTATGGCTACACCTTC
>TRBD2|.|TRBJ2-5|TRBV6-1
CASSEGLAGRKETQYF
TGTGCCAGCAGTGAAGGTCTAGCGGGGAGAAAAGAGACCCAGTACTTC
>TRBD1|.|TRBJ1-4|TRBV6-6
CASRTGADWEKLFF
TGTGCCAGCAGGACAGGGGCCGACTGGGAAAAACTGTTTTTT
>.|.|TRBJ1-1|TRBV7-3
CASSAGMNTEAFF
TGTGCCAGCAGTGCAGGGATGAACACTGAAGCTTTCTTT
>.|.|TRBJ2-5|TRBV7-3
CASSPAGLQETQYF
TGTGCCAGCAGCCCGGCGGGACTCCAAGAGACCCAGTACTTC
>.|.|TRBJ1-1|TRBV20-1
CSARNTEAFF
TGCAGTGCCCGAAACACTGAAGCTTTCTTT
>TRBD1|.|TRBJ1-2|TRBV7-9
CASSSTLTGGYGYTF
TGTGCCAGCAGCTCTACACTGACAGGGGGATATGGCTACACCTTC
>.|once|TRBJ1-5|TRBV28
CASSLPGVAQHF
TGTGCCAGCAGTTTACCGGGAGTGGCCCAGCATTTT
>.|.|TRBJ1-3|TRBV18
CASSPDGQTRNTIYF
TGTGCCAGCTCCCCGGACGGCCAGACCAGAAACACCATATATTTT
>.|.|TRBJ1-6|TRBV7-3
CASSLGYNSPLHF
TGTGCCAGCAGCTTGGGATATAATTCACCCCTCCACTTT
>.|.|TRBJ1-1|TRBV18
CASSADGHDEAFF
TGTGCCAGCTCAGCCGACGGTCATGATGAAGCTTTCTTT
>.|.|TRBJ2-7|TRBV28
CASSLNPGEQYF
TGTGCCAGCAGTTTAAATCCAGGGGAGCAGTACTTC